The 28 T cell receptor beta chains below come from one sample, sequenced in a study of T cells after yellow fever vaccination. MiXCR, run by TCRdb on the 5' RACE reads, gives a single entry per CDR3 protein. The sample carries 60,000 to 95,000 distinct CDR3 sequences, about 7.7% recorded once. Sequenced here: CD8+ T cells sorted from PBMCs, sampled more than 8 days after the first yellow fever vaccination. The receptors come from a man aged 18 to 29 who received the YFV17D yellow fever vaccine.

This clonotype was observed a few times. This chain joins TRBV6-2 or TRBV6-3 and TRBJ2-7; D ambiguous. Germline-derived CDR1 and CDR2 are MNHEY and SVGEGT. This CDR3 spans 13 amino acids. The V end was cut by 7 bases, the J end by 6 bases, with 16 bases between. CDR3 in amino acids: CASTLNELLEQYF. CDR3 coding DNA: TGTGCCAGCACCTTAAACGAGTTACTCGAGCAGTACTTC.

This clonotype was picked up a small number of times. The J gene is TRBJ2-7, the V gene TRBV7-8; D is uncertain. Germline CDR1 and CDR2: SGHVS and FQNEAQ. This CDR3 spans 13 amino acids. The ends were cut back, 3 bases at V and 1 base at J, with 7 bases in the middle. The DNA for the CDR3 is TGTGCCAGCAGCTTGGACGGTTCCTACGAGCAGTACTTC. Translation: CASSLDGSYEQYF.

This clonotype has only a few counts. The chain combines TRBV12-3 or TRBV12-4 with TRBJ2-7; D is ambiguous. V was clipped by 6 bases and J by 1 base, with 10 bases between them. CDR3 size: 13 residues. The CDR3 spells CASSFGNSYEQYF. DNA of the CDR3: TGTGCCAGCAGCTTTGGGAATTCCTACGAGCAGTACTTC.

This clonotype came up a few times. The chain links TRBV6-5 to TRBJ1-2; D is perhaps TRBD1 (5 bases). Germline V gives CDR1 MNHEY, CDR2 SVGAGI. V lost 2 bases and J lost 8, with 12 bases in between. The CDR3 covers 13 residues. In DNA, the CDR3 is TGTGCCAGCAGTTACGTGGGGACGGGGGGCTACACCTTC. Residues: CASSYVGTGGYTF.

This clonotype showed up many times. This chain joins TRBV12-3 or TRBV12-4 and TRBJ2-4; TRBD1 matches 7 bases. This CDR3 contains 13 residues. Trimming took 8 bases from V and 4 from J; bases not matched to a gene: 5. The CDR3 sequence: CASLGTAKNIQYF. CDR3 nucleotide sequence: TGTGCCAGCCTAGGGACAGCAAAAAACATTCAGTACTTC.

This clonotype was observed at least ten times. This chain uses TRBV4-2 with TRBJ2-1; D may be TRBD1 or TRBD2 (5 bases each). The CDR3 totals 14 residues. V dropped 1 base and J dropped 8 bases, with 12 bases sitting between them. CDR1 is LGHNA and CDR2 is YNFKEQ in the germline V gene. For the CDR3, the DNA is TGTGCCAGCAGCCAAGGAGGGGACGGCGATGAGCAGTTCTTC. This codes for CASSQGGDGDEQFF.

This clonotype was detected ten times or more. This chain connects TRBV6-5 to TRBJ1-2, with D perhaps matching TRBD1 (5 bases). Germline V gene lookup returns CDR1 MNHEY and CDR2 SVGAGI. The CDR3 sequence is 16 residues long. Trimming left V 0 bases short and J 4 bases short, with 15 bases between. The CDR3 reads CASSYSIGHLVYGYTF. CDR3 bases: TGTGCCAGCAGTTACTCGATTGGACACCTCGTCTATGGCTACACCTTC.

This clonotype was counted between two and nine times. This chain uses TRBV6-1 with TRBJ2-7; 7 nucleotides agree with TRBD1. The V gene's germline CDR1 is MNHNS and CDR2 SASEGT. The J segment lost 2 bases and the V segment lost 2 bases, leaving 3 bases of the junction unmatched. The CDR3 is 14 amino acids. CDR3 residues: CASSESGQAYEQYV. The DNA for the CDR3 is TGTGCCAGCAGTGAAAGTGGACAGGCCTACGAGCAGTACGTC.

This clonotype has a count of ten or more. The chain combines TRBV29-1 with TRBJ2-2; D gene uncertain. Germline V gene lookup returns CDR1 SQVTM and CDR2 ANQGSEA. Deletions cut 2 bases from V and 1 base from J, with 5 bases between. CDR3 length: 13 amino acids. The CDR3 spells CSVELENTGELFF. The CDR3 DNA reads as TGCAGCGTTGAACTGGAGAACACCGGGGAGCTGTTTTTT.

This clonotype was observed a few times. Here the CDR3 DNA reads TGTGCCATCCGAGCAGGGGGATGGCGGGGGGCAAGCACAGATACGCAGTATTTT. It encodes CAIRAGGWRGASTDTQYF. V is TRBV10-3 and J is TRBJ2-3; D might be TRBD2 (8 bases). CDR1 and CDR2 from the germline V gene are ENHRY and SYGVKD. This CDR3 comprises 18 residues. Trimming cost V 8 bases and J 0 bases, with 24 bases left between them.

In its sample, this clonotype is medium-sized (0.01 to 0.1%). The V and J genes are TRBV4-3 and TRBJ2-3; possibly TRBD1 for D (6 bases). The CDR3 sequence is 17 residues long. Trimming left V 0 bases short and J 0 bases short, with 13 bases between. The germline gives CDR1 LGHNA, CDR2 YSLEER. In nucleotides, the CDR3 is TGCGCCAGCAGCCAAGATTGGTCGACAGGCAGCACAGATACGCAGTATTTT. This translates into CASSQDWSTGSTDTQYF.

V gene TRBV4-2 combines with J gene TRBJ1-5; D not certain. CDR3 length equals 14 residues. Trimming left V 0 bases short and J 5 bases short, with 8 bases between. CDR1 and CDR2 (germline): LGHNA, YNFKEQ. Written as DNA, the CDR3 is TGTGCCAGCAGCCAAGATACCAGACATCAGCCCCAGCATTTT. Its translation: CASSQDTRHQPQHF.

This clonotype has a count of ten or more. The chain carries TRBV12-3 or TRBV12-4 and TRBJ1-2; 9 nucleotides agree with TRBD1. Trimming took 7 bases from V and 6 from J; bases not matched to a gene: 6. The CDR3 sequence is 13 residues long. The CDR3 DNA reads as TGTGCCAGCACCGGGACAGGGACGAATGGCTACACCTTC. Its protein product is CASTGTGTNGYTF.

This clonotype was seen at least ten times. J is TRBJ2-1 and V is TRBV7-9; D is ambiguous. From germline, CDR1 is SEHNR and CDR2 FQNEAQ (reference sequence). The V and J ends lost 3 bases and 7 bases respectively, with 7 bases between them. The CDR3 contains 12 residues. In DNA, the CDR3 is TGTGCCAGCAGCTTGCGAGAAAATGAGCAGTTCTTC. Encoded protein: CASSLRENEQFF.

The CDR3 is CASSQGFSGGLLNTEAFF. The CDR3 DNA sequence: TGTGCCAGCAGCCAAGGTTTCTCAGGGGGCCTATTGAACACTGAAGCTTTCTTT. This chain uses TRBV14 with TRBJ1-1; 8 bases line up with TRBD1. In germline, CDR1 is SGHDN, CDR2 FVKESK. The CDR3 length is 18 residues. With 1 base clipped from V and 0 bases from J, the junction kept 10 bases outside the gene matches. The variable domain in full, completed from reference TRBV14 and TRBJ1-1, reads EAGVTQFPSHSVIEKGQTVTLRCDPISGHDNLYWYRRVMGKEIKFLLHFVKESKQDESGMPNNRFLAERTGGTYSTLKVQPAELEDSGVYFCASSQGFSGGLLNTEAFFGQGTRLTVV.

This clonotype was observed at least ten times. V usage is TRBV15 and J usage is TRBJ1-5; D remains ambiguous. Germline values: CDR1 LNHNV, CDR2 YYDKDF (reference sequence). There are 15 residues in the CDR3. V was cut by 0 bases and J by 5 bases, with 11 bases left in between. This chain's CDR3 is CATSRDMAVDQPQHF. In DNA, the CDR3 is TGTGCCACCAGCAGAGATATGGCAGTCGATCAGCCCCAGCATTTT. The variable domain in full, with the rest retrieved from reference TRBV15 and TRBJ1-5, is DAMVIQNPRYQVTQFGKPVTLSCSQTLNHNVMYWYQQKSSQAPKLLFHYYDKDFNNEADTPDNFQSRRPNTSFCFLDIRSPGLGDTAMYLCATSRDMAVDQPQHFGDGTRLSIL.

This clonotype showed up many times. The chain has TRBV11-2 and TRBJ2-3, with 9 bases identical to TRBD1. This CDR3 contains 15 residues. Per the germline V gene, CDR1 is SGHAT and CDR2 is FQNNGV. V dropped 8 bases and J dropped 2; count of bases not matched to a gene: 8. In DNA form, the CDR3 reads TGTGCCAGCGGGGGAGGGACAGGGTACACAGATACGCAGTATTTT. It translates to CASGGGTGYTDTQYF.

Only a few counts were recorded for this clonotype. The chain has TRBV6-1 and TRBJ2-4; 7 bases match TRBD1. The CDR3 extends over 16 amino acids. Germline CDR1 and CDR2: MNHNS and SASEGT. Germline trimming cut 2 bases from V and 6 bases from J; bases unmatched to any gene: 10. This chain's CDR3 is CASSEIGTALGNIQYF. The CDR3 nucleotides are TGTGCCAGCAGTGAAATCGGGACAGCTCTCGGAAACATTCAGTACTTC.

Of note for this clonotype: A much larger clone lies one base from this, so it may be a read error. This rearrangement joins TRBV10-1 to TRBJ2-3; 9 bases fit TRBD1. Germline-derived CDR1 and CDR2 are WNHNN and SYGVQD (reference sequence). The CDR3 covers 14 residues. J was trimmed by 6 bases and V by 7 bases; bases with no gene match: 8. CDR3 DNA: TGCGCCAGCAAGTACAGGGGGCGCTTTGATACGCAGTATTTT. This sequence encodes CASKYRGRFDTQYF.

In its sample, this clonotype was seen many times. CDR3 region: CASSWAGQPDTQYF. CDR3 DNA sequence: TGTGCCAGCTCCTGGGCGGGACAGCCAGATACGCAGTATTTT. The genes are TRBV18 and TRBJ2-3; D may be TRBD1 (7 bases). Trimming removed 6 bases from V and 4 bases from J, with 14 bases in between. The CDR3 contains 14 residues. Germline V gene lookup returns CDR1 KGHSH and CDR2 LQKENI.

This clonotype was seen repeatedly, ten times or more. The J gene is TRBJ1-2, the V gene TRBV9, with D maybe TRBD1 (6 bases). The CDR3 loop spans 15 amino acids. Per the germline V gene, CDR1 is SGDLS and CDR2 is YYNGEE. V was cut by 0 bases and J by 2 bases, with 11 bases left in between. The CDR3 sequence is CASSVGTQGNYGYTF. The CDR3 DNA sequence: TGTGCCAGCAGCGTAGGGACGCAGGGGAACTATGGCTACACCTTC.

This clonotype showed up many times. J is TRBJ2-3 and V is TRBV7-9; perhaps TRBD1 as D (6 bases). Germline CDR1 reads SEHNR; CDR2 reads FQNEAQ (reference sequence). Trimming pared 5 bases from V and 0 bases from J, leaving 18 bases between. The CDR3 loop spans 17 amino acids. CDR3 bases: TGTGCCAGCAGCGACCAAGGACGGACAGTTAGCACAGATACGCAGTATTTT. Protein: CASSDQGRTVSTDTQYF.

This clonotype came up many times. This sequence joins TRBV7-9 and TRBJ2-3; D unclear. Germline lookup yields CDR1 SEHNR and CDR2 FQNEAQ (reference sequence). Trimming cost V 6 bases and J 2 bases, with 3 bases left between them. This CDR3 region has 11 residues. The CDR3 is CASRSTDTQYF. DNA of the CDR3: TGTGCCAGCAGATCCACAGATACGCAGTATTTT.

This clonotype occurred many times. The chain uses TRBV7-2 and TRBJ1-5, with TRBD1 as a possible D gene (6 bases). The V and J ends lost 6 bases and 0 bases respectively, with 9 bases between them. This CDR3 is built from 14 residues. Germline V gene data show CDR1 as SGHTA and CDR2 as FQGNSA. The CDR3 spells CASRGTSSNQPQHF. CDR3 in DNA: TGTGCCAGCAGGGGGACATCTAGCAATCAGCCCCAGCATTTT.

The CDR3 nucleotides read TGTGCCAGCAGCCCCGGGGTACGGGAACAAGAGACCCAGTACTTC. This codes for CASSPGVREQETQYF. The gene calls are TRBV5-5 and TRBJ2-5; a weak D match, TRBD2 (5 bases). CDR1 is SGHKS and CDR2 is YYEKEE in the germline V gene (reference sequence). Trimming took 4 bases from V and 2 from J, leaving 15 bases between them. The CDR3 covers 15 residues.

This clonotype occurred a few times. J is TRBJ1-6 and V is TRBV28, with D perhaps matching TRBD1 (5 bases). Germline loops: CDR1 MDHEN, CDR2 SYDVKM. This CDR3 comprises 14 residues. V was shortened by 7 bases and J by 9 bases, with 16 bases between the two germline ends. The CDR3 spells CASKDGGLGSPLHF. CDR3 DNA sequence: TGTGCCAGCAAAGATGGGGGTCTCGGTTCACCCCTCCACTTT.

This clonotype has at least ten counts. The V and J genes are TRBV15 and TRBJ2-4, with D possibly TRBD2 on 6 matching bases. The V end lost 4 bases, the J end lost 6 bases, and 10 bases lay between the germline ends. The CDR3 spans 13 residues. The germline V gene encodes CDR1 LNHNV and CDR2 YYDKDF (reference sequence). The CDR3 DNA sequence: TGTGCCACCAGCACCGGGGGATCAAACATTCAGTACTTC. Its protein is CATSTGGSNIQYF.

This clonotype occurred many times. The rearrangement links TRBV4-1 to TRBJ1-5; D might be TRBD1 (5 bases). Germline lookup yields CDR1 MGHRA and CDR2 YSYEKL. The germline V and J ends were trimmed by 1 base and 5 bases, with 15 bases remaining between them. The CDR3 has 16 amino acids. CDR3 coding DNA: TGCGCCAGCAGCCAAGTTAGCGGGATAGGGGATCAGCCCCAGCATTTT. Its translation: CASSQVSGIGDQPQHF.